One TCR beta chain is described in this entry. Assay used: immunoSEQ multiplex PCR; TCRdb lists only in-frame clones, some missing. The sample records around 66,000 clones, about 88% being singletons. This entry is derived from a study of T cell changes during pregnancy in multiple sclerosis. Germline V gene sequence: CDR1 MGHRA, CDR2 YSYEKL. CDR3 length: 15 amino acids. Trimming cost V 2 bases and J 2 bases, with 11 bases left between them. This sequence was found in a female donor in good health, enrolled as a control in a pregnancy study. This chain links TRBV4-1 with TRBJ2-3; possibly TRBD1 for D (5 bases). The input for sequencing was peripheral blood, taken in the first trimester of pregnancy. The CDR3 nucleotides are TGCGCCAGCAGCCAAAACAGGTTCTTCACAGATACGCAGTATTTT. The encoded protein is CASSQNRFFTDTQYF.